The present T cell receptor (beta chain) was sequenced within a study of graft-versus-host responses after intestinal transplantation. Study background: Tacrolimus plus steroids were given to all recipients for approximately 3 years, preceded by anti-thymocyte globulin induction.

Broader study findings: The authors found GvH clones in recipient marrow, some appearing first in ileum or blood. Where graft-donor T cell macrochimerism was present, patients had high graft-versus-host to host-versus-graft clonal ratios in allografts.

J gave up 4 bases and V 0 bases, and 4 bases lay outside the gene matches. The CDR3 covers 16 residues. Germline assignment: CDR1 LGHNA and CDR2 YSLEER. This clone has a handful of counts. Its specificity is unknown. The repertoire was sequenced with immunoSEQ multiplex PCR; TCRdb's copy has only in-frame clones and lacks some. The table lists tens of thousands of clones, roughly 90% of them singletons, with less than 4.5% in the top ten. The sample in question was unstimulated CD8+ T cells sorted from spleen or lymph node cells, obtained before transplant. The sequence came from a human donor who was the organ donor for an intestinal transplant. J is TRBJ2-2 and V is TRBV4-3; TRBD2 aligns across 8 bases. The chain's CDR3 is CASSQDRGGSTGELFF. Written as DNA, the CDR3 is TGCGCCAGCAGCCAAGATCGGGGGGGATCCACCGGGGAGCTGTTTTTT.